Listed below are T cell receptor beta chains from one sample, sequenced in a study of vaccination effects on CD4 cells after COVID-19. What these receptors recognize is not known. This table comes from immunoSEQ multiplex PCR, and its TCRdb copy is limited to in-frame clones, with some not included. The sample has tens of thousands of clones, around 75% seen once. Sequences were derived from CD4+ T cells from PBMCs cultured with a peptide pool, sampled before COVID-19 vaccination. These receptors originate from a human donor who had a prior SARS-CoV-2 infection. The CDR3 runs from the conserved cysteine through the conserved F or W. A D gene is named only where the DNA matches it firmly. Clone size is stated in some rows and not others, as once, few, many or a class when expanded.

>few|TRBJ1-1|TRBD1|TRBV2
CASSGQGGNTEAFF
TGTGCCAGCAGCGGTCAGGGGGGGAACACTGAAGCTTTCTTT
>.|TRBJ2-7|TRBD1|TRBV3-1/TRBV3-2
CASSQVGTGGYAYEQYF
TGTGCCAGCAGCCAAGTGGGGACAGGGGGTTACGCCTACGAGCAGTACTTC
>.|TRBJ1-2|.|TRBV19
CASSMWDRRTRGYTF
TGTGCCAGTAGTATGTGGGACCGAAGAACAAGGGGCTACACCTTC
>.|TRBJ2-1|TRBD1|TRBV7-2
CASSLLGQKSSEQFF
TGTGCCAGCAGCTTACTGGGACAGAAGAGTAGTGAGCAGTTCTTC
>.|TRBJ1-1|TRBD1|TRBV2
CASRDLDREAFF
TGTGCCAGCAGGGACCTGGACAGGGAAGCTTTCTTT
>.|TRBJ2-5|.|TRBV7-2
CASSLDGGWETQYF
TGTGCCAGCAGCTTAGACGGAGGGTGGGAGACCCAGTACTTC
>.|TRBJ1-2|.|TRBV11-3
CASSWGRSRGNYGYTF
TGTGCCAGCAGCTGGGGACGATCACGGGGAAACTATGGCTACACCTTC
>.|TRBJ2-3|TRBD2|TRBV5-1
CASSLEGIETSPGDTQYF
TGCGCCAGCAGCTTGGAAGGGATCGAGACTAGCCCAGGGGATACGCAGTATTTT
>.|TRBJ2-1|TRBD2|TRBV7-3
CASSFFSPGAGGVNEQFF
TGTGCCAGCAGCTTTTTCTCGCCGGGGGCGGGAGGTGTCAATGAGCAGTTCTTC
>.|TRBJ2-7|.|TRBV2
CASSRLSRYEQYF
TGTGCCAGCAGTAGACTATCGAGATACGAGCAGTACTTC
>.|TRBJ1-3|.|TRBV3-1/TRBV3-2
CASSPSGGNTIYF
TGTGCCAGCAGCCCGAGCGGCGGAAACACCATATATTTT
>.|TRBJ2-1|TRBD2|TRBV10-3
CAVRGAVILSSYNEQFF
TGTGCCGTGCGGGGGGCCGTCATTCTTAGCTCCTACAATGAGCAGTTCTTC
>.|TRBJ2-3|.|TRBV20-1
CSASYRAEDTQYF
TGCAGTGCTAGTTACAGGGCCGAGGATACGCAGTATTTT
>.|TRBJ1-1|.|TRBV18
CASSPSGGRFPNTEAFF
TGTGCCAGCTCACCCTCGGGGGGTCGATTTCCAAACACTGAAGCTTTCTTT
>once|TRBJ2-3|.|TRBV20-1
CSASRTDTQYF
TGCAGTGCTAGCAGAACAGATACGCAGTATTTT
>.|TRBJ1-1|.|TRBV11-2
CASSLAPRSNTEAFF
TGTGCCAGCAGCTTAGCCCCACGATCAAACACTGAAGCTTTCTTT
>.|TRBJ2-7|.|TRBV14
CASSHWRSSYEQYF
TGTGCCAGCAGCCATTGGCGCAGTTCCTACGAGCAGTACTTC
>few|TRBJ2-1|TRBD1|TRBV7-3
CASSKPGQGAEQFF
TGTGCCAGCAGCAAGCCGGGACAGGGGGCTGAGCAGTTCTTC
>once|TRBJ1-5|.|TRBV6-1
CASSVSLIRSNQPQHF
TGTGCCAGCAGTGTTTCGCTTATACGTAGCAATCAGCCCCAGCATTTT
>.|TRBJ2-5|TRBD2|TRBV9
CASSPGTSLQETQYF
TGTGCCAGCAGCCCGGGGACTAGCCTCCAAGAGACCCAGTACTTC
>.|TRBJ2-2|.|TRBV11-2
CASSLDGIGELFF
TGTGCCAGCAGCTTAGATGGTATCGGGGAGCTGTTTTTT
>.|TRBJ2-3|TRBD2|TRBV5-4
CASSRPPTSPFTTDTQYF
TGTGCCAGCAGCAGGCCCCCGACTAGCCCCTTTACCACAGATACGCAGTATTTT
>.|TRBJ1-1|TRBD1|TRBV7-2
CASSSQVAGGTEAFF
TGTGCCAGCAGCAGCCAAGTTGCAGGGGGGACTGAAGCTTTCTTT
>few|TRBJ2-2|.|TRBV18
CASSPGVGSNTGELFF
TGTGCCAGCTCACCGGGCGTAGGATCGAACACCGGGGAGCTGTTTTTT
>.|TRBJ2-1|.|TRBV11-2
CASSLQYGQPNEQFF
TGTGCCAGCAGCCTACAATATGGGCAGCCCAATGAGCAGTTCTTC